This is a list of T cell receptor beta chains from one sample in a study of Ad26.COV2.S vaccination and SARS-CoV-2 variants. Sequencing was performed with immunoSEQ multiplex PCR; in TCRdb, only in-frame clones are kept and a portion is missing. Of just over 350,000 clones listed, just over 90% are singletons. Source: peripheral blood, taken after recovery from COVID-19. All receptors derive from a human donor who had recovered from COVID-19. CDR3s include the opening cysteine and the closing phenylalanine or tryptophan. The D gene is left open where the match is weak. Clone size, where shown, is once, few, many, or a class for clones that have expanded.

>.|TRBV19|.|TRBJ2-4
TGTGCCAGTAGTACCCTCTGGGACATTCAGTACTTC
CASSTLWDIQYF
>TRBD1|TRBV7-2|.|TRBJ2-7
TGTGCCAGCAGCTTAGCAGGGGGCAGGTACGAGCAGTACTTC
CASSLAGGRYEQYF
>.|TRBV5-4|.|TRBJ2-5
TGTGCCAGCAGCAAGGACCTTCTCAGGGAGACCCAGTACTTC
CASSKDLLRETQYF
>.|TRBV9|.|TRBJ2-5
TGTGCCAGCAGCTTCGGAGGGGTTACGGAGACCCAGTACTTC
CASSFGGVTETQYF
>.|TRBV5-8|once|TRBJ1-5
TGTGCCAGCAGCTTGGGGGGCTTCAGCAATCAGCCCCAGCATTTT
CASSLGGFSNQPQHF
>TRBD1|TRBV18|.|TRBJ2-7
TGTGCCAGCTCACCACCGATTGGGACAGCGAATTACGAGCAGTACTTC
CASSPPIGTANYEQYF
>TRBD2|TRBV11-2|.|TRBJ2-7
TGTGCCAGCAGCTTAGTTTCAGGTGGTCTAGCGGGGCGCTACGAGCAGTACTTC
CASSLVSGGLAGRYEQYF
>.|TRBV5-1|.|TRBJ1-4
TGCGCCAGCTCCCTCGGGCAGGCGGGGGATGAAAAACTGTTTTTT
CASSLGQAGDEKLFF
>TRBD1|TRBV2|.|TRBJ2-5
TGTGCCAGCAGTGAAAGGGGACAGATCCAAGAGACCCAGTACTTC
CASSERGQIQETQYF
>.|TRBV3-1/TRBV3-2|.|TRBJ1-2
TGTGCCAGCAGCCCGGGACGGTGGGGCCTATATGGCTACACCTTC
CASSPGRWGLYGYTF
>TRBD1|TRBV9|.|TRBJ2-2
TGTGCCAGCAGCGCGCTCAGGGGGTCCACCGGGGAGCTGTTTTTT
CASSALRGSTGELFF
>.|TRBV2|.|TRBJ2-3
TGTGCCAGCCTCAGTTTGCGGGCAGATACGCAGTATTTT
CASLSLRADTQYF
>TRBD1|TRBV24-1|.|TRBJ2-5
TGTGCCACCAGTGACACGACAGGGGACGTGGGTGAGGCCCAGTACTTC
CATSDTTGDVGEAQYF
>TRBD1|TRBV7-2|few|TRBJ1-2
TGTGCCAGCAGCTTAGGACAGGGTAGTGGCTACACCTTC
CASSLGQGSGYTF
>.|TRBV27|.|TRBJ1-3
TGTGCCAGCAGTTTATCCAAAGTAGGCGGAAACACCATATATTTT
CASSLSKVGGNTIYF
>TRBD2|TRBV7-9|.|TRBJ2-5
TGTGCCAGCAGGGGGACTAGCTACCAAGAGACCCAGTACTTC
CASRGTSYQETQYF
>TRBD1|TRBV5-4|.|TRBJ2-5
TGTGCCAGCAGCTTGGACAGGGGGCTGGGAGAGACCCAGTACTTC
CASSLDRGLGETQYF
>.|TRBV6-1|.|TRBJ2-1
TGTGCCAGCAGTGAAGCGCGCAGGGTCTCCTACAATGAGCAGTTCTTC
CASSEARRVSYNEQFF
>TRBD1|TRBV5-1|.|TRBJ2-3
TGCGCCAGCAGCTCCGGACAGGGCACAGATACGCAGTATTTT
CASSSGQGTDTQYF
>TRBD1|TRBV7-2|.|TRBJ2-5
TGTGCCAGCAGCTTATCGGGACAGGGTGGAGAGACCCAGTACTTC
CASSLSGQGGETQYF
>.|TRBV7-2|.|TRBJ2-3
TGTGCCAGCAGCTTTAGTCTAGCAGCGCAGTATTTT
CASSFSLAAQYF
>.|TRBV12-5|.|TRBJ1-6
TGTGCTAGTGGCCCGGGGCTGTATTCACCCCTCCACTTT
CASGPGLYSPLHF